The 29 T cell receptor beta chains reported below all come from one sample, sequenced in a study of T cells in Graves' hyperthyroidism and ophthalmopathy. The source material, RNA transcripts, was used to amplify TCR beta CDR3 regions. Using the HTBI primer set, a first-round RT-PCR was run on the TCR CDR3. TCRdb recomputed calls from the multiplex PCR reads with MiXCR, one row per CDR3 protein. The sample has about 420,000 distinct CDR3 sequences, around 14% seen once. The specimen was blood. The receptors shown here come from a woman aged 18-29 years with Graves' hyperthyroidism.

This clonotype was observed at least ten times. The chain employs TRBV5-1 and TRBJ2-7; 11 nucleotides agree with TRBD1. This CDR3 has 14 residues. The germline gives CDR1 SGHRS, CDR2 YFSETQ. Trimming took 2 bases from V and 6 from J; bases not matched to a gene: 4. CDR3 nucleotide sequence: TGCGCCAGCAGCTTCGGGACAGGGGGGATCGAGCAGTACTTC. Amino acids: CASSFGTGGIEQYF. Drawing the rest from reference TRBV5-1 and TRBJ2-7, the complete variable domain is KAGVTQTPRYLIKTRGQQVTLSCSPISGHRSVSWYQQTPGQGLQFLFEYFSETQRNKGNFPGRFSGRQFSNSRSEMNVSTLELGDSALYLCASSFGTGGIEQYFGPGTRLTVT.

Worth noting for this clonotype: One junction end does not reproduce the germline sequence, and a read error may be involved. V usage is TRBV7-9 and J usage is TRBJ2-1, with a possible D match to TRBD2 (6 bases). The CDR3 runs 14 residues. The germline V gene encodes CDR1 SEHNR and CDR2 FQNEAQ (reference sequence). The CDR3 sequence is CAGSRGGDYNEQFF. CDR3 DNA: TGTGCCGGCAGCCGCGGCGGGGACTACAATGAGCAGTTCTTC.

V gene TRBV6-1 combines with J gene TRBJ2-4; 8 bases align to TRBD2. The germline V gene has CDR1 MNHNS and CDR2 SASEGT. Trimming took 2 bases from V and 1 from J; bases not matched to a gene: 7. CDR3 length equals 17 residues. The DNA for the CDR3 is TGTGCCAGCAGTGAATTCGGGAGGGCAGGGGCCAAAAACATTCAGTACTTC. Amino acid sequence: CASSEFGRAGAKNIQYF.

The chain joins TRBV27 to TRBJ2-1; D perhaps matches TRBD2 (6 bases). V was pared by 8 bases and J by 0 bases, with 20 bases between. The CDR3 sequence is 17 residues long. Germline V CDR1 and CDR2: MNHEY, SMNVEV (reference sequence). In DNA, the CDR3 is TGTGCCAGCTGTCCCCTGGGGCTAGCGAGCTCCTACAATGAGCAGTTCTTC. Its protein product is CASCPLGLASSYNEQFF.

This clonotype was counted only a few times. CDR3 sequence reads: CATSDLQLAGGLNEQFF. The DNA of the CDR3 is TGTGCCACCAGTGATTTGCAACTAGCGGGAGGGCTCAATGAGCAGTTCTTC. The V call is TRBV24-1, the J call TRBJ2-1; 13 positions match TRBD2. The V and J ends lost 0 bases and 6 bases, in that order; junction bases with no gene match: 4. The CDR3 extends over 17 amino acids. Germline V gene data show CDR1 as KGHDR and CDR2 as SFDVKD.

This clonotype was seen repeatedly, ten times or more. The chain has TRBV12-5 and TRBJ2-7; TRBD2 agrees at 8 bases. The germline V gene has CDR1 LGHNT and CDR2 FRNRAP. This CDR3 is 16 amino acids long. Unmatched junction bases numbered 8, after V lost 3 bases and J lost 1 base. CDR3 sequence reads: CASGFHVREGSYEQYF. CDR3 sequence (DNA): TGTGCTAGTGGTTTCCACGTACGGGAGGGATCCTACGAGCAGTACTTC.

With regard to this clonotype: A much bigger clone sits one base away, suggesting this may be a read error. This chain uses TRBV29-1 with TRBJ1-2; 7 bases map to TRBD1. CDR3 length equals 15 residues. CDR1 and CDR2 (germline): SQVTM, ANQGSEA. CDR3 sequence reads: CSVEAQTGLNYGYIF. Written as DNA, the CDR3 is TGCAGCGTTGAAGCCCAGACAGGGCTCAACTATGGCTACATCTTC.

This clonotype came up many times. This rearrangement joins TRBV11-3 to TRBJ2-1; D is ambiguous. Deletions cut 9 bases from V and 9 bases from J, with 18 bases between. This CDR3 region has 13 residues. Germline CDR1 reads SGHNT; CDR2 reads YENEEA. CDR3 nucleotide sequence: TGTGCCAGTGACCGCGGCGAGGCGGTTGAGCAGTTCTTC. Protein product: CASDRGEAVEQFF.

As for this clonotype: The junction does not match germline at one end; this may be a read error. V is TRBV13 and J is TRBJ1-2; no definite D call. The CDR3 runs to 14 residues. In germline, CDR1 is PRHDT, CDR2 FYEKMQ (reference sequence). CDR3: CASSLEPTNYSYTF. The CDR3 DNA reads as TGTGCCAGCAGCTTAGAACCCACTAACTATAGCTACACCTTC. Filled out from reference TRBV13 and TRBJ1-2, the complete variable domain reads AAGVIQSPRHLIKEKRETATLKCYPIPRHDTVYWYQQGPGQDPQFLISFYEKMQSDKGSIPDRFSAQQFSDYHSELNMSSLELGDSALYFCASSLEPTNYSYTFGSGTRLTVV.

This clonotype occurred many times. The chain carries TRBV20-1 and TRBJ2-7; tentatively, D is TRBD2 (5 bases). The germline CDR1 and CDR2 sequences are DFQATT and SNEGSKA (reference sequence). This CDR3 is 14 amino acids long. Trimming took off 0 bases at V and 4 bases at J, with 13 bases between the two ends. In DNA form, the CDR3 reads TGCAGTGCTAGAGATCACACTAGGGCGTACGAGCAGTACTTC. This gives the protein CSARDHTRAYEQYF.

There are many counts of this clonotype. The chain has TRBV30 and TRBJ2-7; tentatively, D is TRBD1 (5 bases). V lost 5 bases and J 6 bases, leaving 17 bases between the germline ends. This CDR3 contains 13 residues. Germline V gives CDR1 GTSNPN, CDR2 SVGIG (reference sequence). The DNA for the CDR3 is TGTGCCTGGGATCGACAGAGTTATCGCGAGCAGTACTTC. It translates to CAWDRQSYREQYF.

V is TRBV5-1 and J is TRBJ2-2; 8 nucleotides align to TRBD1. Per germline, CDR1 SGHRS and CDR2 YFSETQ. CDR3 length: 16 amino acids. The junction had 6 bases not matched to a gene; V was cut back by 4 bases and J by 1 base. CDR3 in amino acids: CASSNQGAQNTGELFF. CDR3 DNA sequence: TGCGCCAGCAGCAATCAGGGGGCGCAGAACACCGGGGAGCTGTTTTTT.

In its sample, this clonotype was seen many times. The rearrangement links TRBV6-1 to TRBJ1-5; 7 bases are a match to TRBD1. Trimming at V came to 3 bases and at J to 2 bases, leaving 4 bases not matched to a gene. The CDR3 runs to 15 residues. Germline V gene sequence: CDR1 MNHNS, CDR2 SASEGT. CDR3 sequence (DNA): TGTGCCAGCAGTGAGCTTCAGGGGGGCAATCAGCCCCAGCATTTT. Translated, it gives CASSELQGGNQPQHF.

The chain joins TRBV20-1 to TRBJ2-5; D not resolved. Looked up from germline, CDR1 is DFQATT and CDR2 is SNEGSKA (reference sequence). This CDR3 spans 15 amino acids. V was trimmed by 1 base and J by 2 bases, leaving 14 bases between them. The CDR3 is CSARVESDLQETQYF. CDR3 coding DNA: TGCAGTGCTAGAGTTGAGTCCGACCTACAAGAGACCCAGTACTTC.

This clonotype was detected many times. The chain links TRBV13 to TRBJ2-3; 8 bases map to TRBD1. The CDR3 totals 20 residues. From germline, CDR1 is PRHDT and CDR2 FYEKMQ (reference sequence). The J segment lost 2 bases and the V segment lost 5 bases, leaving 21 bases of the junction unmatched. In DNA, the CDR3 is TGTGCCAGCAGCCGCCGACCGCAGTTATATTGGACAGGGAACACAGATACGCAGTATTTT. Translation gives CASSRRPQLYWTGNTDTQYF.

This clonotype has at least ten counts. The rearrangement joins TRBV6-1 to TRBJ2-7; D possibly corresponds to TRBD2 (5 bases). The germline V gene encodes CDR1 MNHNS and CDR2 SASEGT. The CDR3 spans 14 residues. V lost 7 bases, J lost 2 bases, and 15 bases lay in between. CDR3 nucleotide sequence: TGTGCCAGCATTCTCATAGGAGGCGCCTACGAGCAGTACTTC. This translates into CASILIGGAYEQYF.

The chain links TRBV11-2 to TRBJ1-1, with a weak D call TRBD1 (5 bases). Germline loops: CDR1 SGHAT, CDR2 FQNNGV. This CDR3 contains 14 residues. Trimming stripped 3 bases from V and 4 bases from J, with 12 bases between. The CDR3 here is CASSFQGLLTEAFF. The CDR3 DNA sequence: TGTGCCAGCAGCTTCCAGGGCTTACTCACTGAAGCTTTCTTT.

At least ten counts were recorded for this clonotype. The chain joins TRBV27 to TRBJ1-2, with TRBD1 as a possible D gene (6 bases). Trimming left V 6 bases short and J 4 bases short, with 12 bases between. From germline, CDR1 is MNHEY and CDR2 SMNVEV (reference sequence). The CDR3 is 13 residues long. CDR3 sequence (DNA): TGTGCCAGCAGGGGACAACGTCCCTATGGCTACACCTTC. Amino acids: CASRGQRPYGYTF.

This clonotype has ten or more counts. V usage is TRBV3-1 and J usage is TRBJ2-5; D remains unclear. CDR3 length: 13 amino acids. The V and J ends lost 4 bases and 0 bases respectively, with 6 bases between them. Germline-derived CDR1 and CDR2 are LGHDT and YNNKEL (reference sequence). CDR3 DNA: TGTGCCAGCAGCCTCGACTACCAAGAGACCCAGTACTTC. Encoded protein: CASSLDYQETQYF.

The table lists this clonotype with many counts. The V and J genes are TRBV20-1 and TRBJ1-1, with TRBD1 matching over 8 bases. The CDR3 sequence is 11 residues long. V trimming: 6 bases; J trimming: 9 bases; junction bases outside the gene matches: 6. Germline lookup yields CDR1 DFQATT and CDR2 SNEGSKA (reference sequence). DNA of the CDR3: TGCAGTGCCTTACGGGACAGGCAAGCTTTCTTT. It specifies CSALRDRQAFF.

The table lists this clonotype with many counts. The CDR3 protein is CASSLDDLLWSYTF. The CDR3 DNA sequence: TGTGCCAGCAGCTTGGACGACTTACTATGGAGCTACACCTTC. The genes are TRBV5-5 and TRBJ1-2; D unclear. The CDR3 consists of 14 residues. Looked up from germline, CDR1 is SGHKS and CDR2 is YYEKEE (reference sequence). Between the trimmed V and J ends, which lost 0 bases and 9 bases, there was a span of 15 bases.

This clonotype was counted only a few times. The chain employs TRBV11-2 and TRBJ2-3; 12 bases are shared with TRBD2. After removal of 3 bases from V and 0 bases from J, the junction contained 7 bases not matched to a gene. CDR3 length equals 18 residues. Germline V gene lookup returns CDR1 SGHAT and CDR2 FQNNGV. CDR3 sequence reads: CASSFSGTSGYSTDTQYF. CDR3 bases: TGTGCCAGCAGCTTCTCCGGGACTAGCGGGTACAGCACAGATACGCAGTATTTT.

V is TRBV3-1 and J is TRBJ2-7; unclear D gene. CDR1 is LGHDT, CDR2 YNNKEL, per germline (reference sequence). The CDR3 runs to 15 residues. Trimming took 0 bases from V and 1 from J, leaving 10 bases between them. The CDR3 coding sequence is TGTGCCAGCAGCCAAGAGGGGATAGGATCCTACGAGCAGTACTTC. This translates into CASSQEGIGSYEQYF.

This clonotype turned up a few times. The J gene is TRBJ1-6, the V gene TRBV20-1, with TRBD1 as a possible D gene (5 bases). The CDR3 is 14 amino acids. Trimming pared 1 base from V and 6 bases from J, leaving 10 bases between. In germline, CDR1 is DFQATT, CDR2 SNEGSKA (reference sequence). The CDR3: CSARGGDFNSPLHF. CDR3 coding DNA: TGCAGTGCTAGAGGGGGGGACTTTAATTCACCCCTCCACTTT.

This clonotype was recorded many times. The gene calls are TRBV6-2 or TRBV6-3 and TRBJ2-7; D call uncertain. Between the trimmed V and J ends, which lost 6 bases and 2 bases, there was a span of 26 bases. Germline-derived CDR1 and CDR2 are MNHEY and SVGEGT. The CDR3 extends over 18 amino acids. The CDR3 bases are TGTGCCAGCAGAACTCTGTCATGGGCGGAAGGCAACACCTACGAGCAGTACTTC. This codes for CASRTLSWAEGNTYEQYF.

Ten or more counts support this clonotype. The chain has TRBV20-1 and TRBJ2-1, with D possibly being TRBD1 or TRBD2 (5 bases each). CDR1 is DFQATT, CDR2 SNEGSKA, per germline (reference sequence). The CDR3 totals 14 residues. Trimming stripped 0 bases from V and 4 bases from J, with 10 bases between. The CDR3: CSARDPGRYNEQFF. CDR3 nucleotides: TGCAGTGCTAGAGACCCGGGACGGTACAATGAGCAGTTCTTC.

This clonotype was seen repeatedly, ten times or more. The chain joins TRBV11-3 to TRBJ2-1, with 10 positions matching TRBD1. Trimming took 2 bases from V and 4 from J; bases not matched to a gene: 8. Germline V CDR1 and CDR2: SGHNT, YENEEA. The CDR3 extends over 17 amino acids. CDR3 in amino acids: CASSLLFDRGLYNEQFF. DNA of the CDR3: TGTGCCAGCAGCTTACTGTTTGACAGGGGGCTTTACAATGAGCAGTTCTTC.

The chain uses TRBV9 and TRBJ2-1, with D uncertain. Germline V lookup: CDR1 SGDLS, CDR2 YYNGEE. The CDR3 is 13 amino acids. Trimming took 0 bases from V and 1 from J, leaving 2 bases between them. As DNA, the CDR3 is TGTGCCAGCAGCGTAGAGTCCTACAATGAGCAGTTCTTC. It is translated as CASSVESYNEQFF.

The V gene is TRBV19, the J gene TRBJ1-6, with a weak D call TRBD1 (5 bases). Trimming removed 1 base from V and 5 bases from J, with 9 bases in between. The length of the CDR3 is 15 residues. The germline gives CDR1 LNHDA, CDR2 SQIVND (reference sequence). CDR3 in amino acids: CASSIGGSNNSPLHF. The CDR3 DNA follows: TGTGCCAGTAGTATAGGGGGCAGTAATAATTCACCCCTCCACTTT.